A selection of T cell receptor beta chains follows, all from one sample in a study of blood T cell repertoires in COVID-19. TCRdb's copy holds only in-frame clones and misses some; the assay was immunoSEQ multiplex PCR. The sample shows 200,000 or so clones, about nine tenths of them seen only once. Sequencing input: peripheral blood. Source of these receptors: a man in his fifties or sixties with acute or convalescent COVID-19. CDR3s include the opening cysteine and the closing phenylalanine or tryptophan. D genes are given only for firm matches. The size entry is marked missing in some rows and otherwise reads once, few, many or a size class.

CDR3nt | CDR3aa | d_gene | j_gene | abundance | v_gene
TGCGCCAGCAGCTTGGTGTCTAGCGGGCAAGAGACCCAGTACTTC | CASSLVSSGQETQYF | TRBD2 | TRBJ2-5 | . | TRBV5-1
TGTGCCAGCAGTTTGCAGGGTGGAAACACCATATATTTT | CASSLQGGNTIYF | . | TRBJ1-3 | . | TRBV6-5
TGTGCCAGCAGCAGAGAGGTCAACACTGAAGCTTTCTTT | CASSREVNTEAFF | . | TRBJ1-1 | few | TRBV5-5
TGTGCCAGCAGTTCACCTGCGACTAGAAGCACCGGGGAGCTGTTTTTT | CASSSPATRSTGELFF | . | TRBJ2-2 | . | TRBV27
TGTGCCAGCAGTTCGACGACAGATCCCCTCTATAATTCACCCCTCCACTTT | CASSSTTDPLYNSPLHF | . | TRBJ1-6 | . | TRBV5-6
TGTGCTAGTGGCTCGGGACAGGGCCTTAACTATGGCTACACCTTC | CASGSGQGLNYGYTF | TRBD1 | TRBJ1-2 | . | TRBV12-5
TGTGCCAGCAGTTACTCTAGGGGTGAGGTTTCACCCCTCCACTTT | CASSYSRGEVSPLHF | . | TRBJ1-6 | . | TRBV6-6
TGTGCCAGCAGTGATAGGACTAGCGGGGGAAGAGATACGCAGTATTTT | CASSDRTSGGRDTQYF | TRBD2 | TRBJ2-3 | once | TRBV2
TGTGCCAGCAGCGCGGGACCCCAAGAGACCCAGTACTTC | CASSAGPQETQYF | . | TRBJ2-5 | . | TRBV5-6
TGTGCCAGCACCCCCCCAGGGATTGGAAACACCATATATTTT | CASTPPGIGNTIYF | . | TRBJ1-3 | many | TRBV9
TGCGCCAGCAGCTTGGACAGGGTGCGTTCACCCCTCCACTTT | CASSLDRVRSPLHF | . | TRBJ1-6 | . | TRBV5-1
TGTGCCAGCAGTGAAGGCCTTGGGGGGGGGCGGACTGAAGCTTTCTTT | CASSEGLGGGRTEAFF | . | TRBJ1-1 | . | TRBV2
TGTGCCATCAGTGCGGGTCTGGAGGGAAACACCATATATTTT | CAISAGLEGNTIYF | . | TRBJ1-3 | once | TRBV10-3
TGTGCCAGCCGGCCAGGGGGAGGCAATCAGCCCCAGCATTTT | CASRPGGGNQPQHF | TRBD1 | TRBJ1-5 | . | TRBV6-5
TGTGCCAGTAGTATAGACTCCGGGACAGGATTCTATGGCTACACCTTC | CASSIDSGTGFYGYTF | TRBD1 | TRBJ1-2 | few | TRBV19
TGTGCCAGCAGTTTATTAGGGAGCTATGGCTACACCTTC | CASSLLGSYGYTF | . | TRBJ1-2 | . | TRBV27
TGCAGCGTCGTAGACAGGGATGGCAATCAGCCCCAGCATTTT | CSVVDRDGNQPQHF | TRBD1 | TRBJ1-5 | . | TRBV29-1
TGTGCCAGCTCACCCCCCGATTACCCCGGGGGAAATGAGCAGTTCTTC | CASSPPDYPGGNEQFF | . | TRBJ2-1 | . | TRBV18
TGTGCCAGCAGCCCCCAGGACCAAGAGACCCAGTACTTC | CASSPQDQETQYF | . | TRBJ2-5 | few | TRBV5-6